The 22 T cell receptor beta chains below all came from one sample that was sequenced in a study of CD8+CD57+ T cells in acquired aplastic anemia. TCR beta VDJ and CDR3 profiles were obtained from a genomic DNA template. TCRdb ran MiXCR on the reads and lists one entry per CDR3 protein. The sample carries 150,000 to 200,000 distinct CDR3 sequences, around 50% recorded once. Patients who underwent sequencing had shown CD8+CD57+ cell expansion by flow cytometry. The sample comprised sorted CD4+, CD8+, or CD8+CD57+ T cells (not recorded which) from PBMCs. These receptors all stem from a human donor with aplastic anemia.

In its sample, this clonotype was seen many times. This chain uses TRBV6-1 with TRBJ1-2; perhaps TRBD1 as D (5 bases). The CDR3 totals 12 residues. The V gene's germline CDR1 is MNHNS and CDR2 SASEGT. V was shortened by 4 bases and J by 3 bases, with 6 bases between the two germline ends. The CDR3 nucleotides read TGTGCCAGCAGTGTGGGGGACTATGGCTACACCTTC. Encoded protein: CASSVGDYGYTF.

This chain uses TRBV12-3 or TRBV12-4 with TRBJ2-5, with 9 bases matching TRBD1. J gave up 2 bases and V 8 bases, and 6 bases lay outside the gene matches. The CDR3 is made up of 14 amino acids. In nucleotides, the CDR3 is TGTGCCAGCCGGGGACAGGGCGGGCAAGAGACCCAGTACTTC. Its protein is CASRGQGGQETQYF.

The table lists this clonotype with a few counts. The chain has TRBV2 and TRBJ2-3; 10 bases fit TRBD1. The CDR3 is made up of 15 amino acids. Germline trimming cut 6 bases from V and 1 base from J; bases unmatched to any gene: 4. Germline assignment: CDR1 SNHLY and CDR2 FYNNEI. CDR3 nucleotides: TGTGCCAGCAGGGGACAGGGGCTAGGCACAGATACGCAGTATTTT. As protein: CASRGQGLGTDTQYF. The entire variable domain, with the rest obtained from reference TRBV2 and TRBJ2-3, is as follows: EPEVTQTPSHQVTQMGQEVILRCVPISNHLYFYWYRQILGQKVEFLVSFYNNEISEKSEIFDDQFSVERPDGSNFTLKIRSTKLEDSAMYFCASRGQGLGTDTQYFGPGTRLTVL.

For this clonotype: Germline is not matched at one junction end, which may reflect a read error. The chain combines TRBV5-6 with TRBJ1-1; possible D gene TRBD1, 5 bases. The CDR3 is 15 residues long. Germline CDR1 and CDR2: SGHDT and YYEEEE. CDR3 loop: CAGSLIGEVDTEAFF. The CDR3 region has the DNA TGTGCCGGCAGCCTCATAGGGGAGGTCGACACCGAAGCTTTCTTT. Filled out from reference TRBV5-6 and TRBJ1-1, the complete variable domain reads DAGVTQSPTHLIKTRGQQVTLRCSPKSGHDTVSWYQQALGQGPQFIFQYYEEEERQRGNFPDRFSGHQFPNYSSELNVNALLLGDSALYLCAGSLIGEVDTEAFFGQGTRLTVV.

This sequence joins TRBV5-1 and TRBJ1-1; 9 nucleotides match TRBD1. The length of the CDR3 is 15 residues. V shed 1 base, J shed 4 bases, and the junction held 5 bases outside the gene matches. The germline V gene encodes CDR1 SGHRS and CDR2 YFSETQ. Here the CDR3 reads CASSLQQGAGTEAFF. The CDR3 DNA is TGCGCCAGCAGCTTGCAACAGGGGGCGGGCACTGAAGCTTTCTTT.

This chain uses TRBV24-1 with TRBJ1-1; 8 bases match TRBD1. V lost 5 bases, J lost 5 bases, and 9 bases stayed unmatched. The CDR3 extends over 15 amino acids. The germline CDR1 and CDR2 sequences are KGHDR and SFDVKD. The CDR3 DNA sequence: TGTGCCACCAGTGCCCAGGGGGCGCGTGAAACTGAAGCTTTCTTT. Its protein product is CATSAQGARETEAFF.

This chain connects TRBV5-6 to TRBJ1-2; D might be TRBD1 (5 bases). The CDR3 is 16 residues long. Trimming left V 4 bases short and J 8 bases short, with 24 bases between. Germline V gene sequence: CDR1 SGHDT, CDR2 YYEEEE. CDR3 DNA sequence: TGTGCCAGCAGCGCCTATCAGGGTACCGGGGCTTTGGGCTACACCTTC. Protein: CASSAYQGTGALGYTF.

The chain combines TRBV2 with TRBJ2-7; TRBD1 matches 7 bases. Germline-derived CDR1 and CDR2 are SNHLY and FYNNEI. This CDR3 has 15 residues. Germline trimming cut 2 bases from V and 1 base from J; bases unmatched to any gene: 5. The CDR3 spells CASSEMGTVSYEQYF. CDR3 bases: TGTGCCAGCAGTGAAATGGGGACAGTTTCCTACGAGCAGTACTTC.

The chain has TRBV19 and TRBJ2-7; possibly TRBD1 for D (6 bases). Trimming took off 9 bases at V and 4 bases at J, with 16 bases between the two ends. The length of the CDR3 is 13 residues. Germline CDR1 is LNHDA and CDR2 is SQIVND (reference sequence). CDR3: CARPIGQGYEQYF. The CDR3 nucleotides are TGTGCCAGGCCCATAGGGCAGGGGTACGAGCAGTACTTC.

The J gene is TRBJ1-2, the V gene TRBV7-9, with TRBD1 as a possible D gene (5 bases). Germline-derived CDR1 and CDR2 are SEHNR and FQNEAQ (reference sequence). The CDR3 extends over 13 amino acids. V was shortened by 1 base and J by 5 bases, with 8 bases between the two germline ends. The DNA for the CDR3 is TGTGCCAGCAGCTTAGTAGGGGAATATGGCTACACCTTC. Encoded protein: CASSLVGEYGYTF.

This clonotype has ten or more counts. The rearrangement uses TRBV7-2 and TRBJ1-1; 8 bases are shared with TRBD1. CDR1 and CDR2 (germline): SGHTA, FQGNSA. CDR3 size: 15 residues. V dropped 3 bases and J dropped 1; count of bases not matched to a gene: 4. CDR3 amino acids: CASSFYGQGNTEAFF. In DNA form, the CDR3 reads TGTGCCAGCAGCTTTTACGGACAGGGGAACACTGAAGCTTTCTTT. The full variable domain, with the rest looked up from reference TRBV7-2 and TRBJ1-1, is GAGVSQSPSNKVTEKGKDVELRCDPISGHTALYWYRQSLGQGLEFLIYFQGNSAPDKSGLPSDRFSAERTGGSVSTLTIQRTQQEDSAVYLCASSFYGQGNTEAFFGQGTRLTVV.

This clonotype occurred a few times. The V and J genes are TRBV15 and TRBJ1-1, with D uncertain. Germline lookup yields CDR1 LNHNV and CDR2 YYDKDF (reference sequence). The CDR3 has 13 amino acids. With 0 bases removed from V and 8 bases from J, the gap between germline ends came to 10 bases. For the CDR3, the DNA is TGTGCCACCAGCAGAGAGGTGGGTTCGGAAGCTTTCTTT. Translated, it gives CATSREVGSEAFF. Supplemented by reference TRBV15 and TRBJ1-1, the full variable domain reads DAMVIQNPRYQVTQFGKPVTLSCSQTLNHNVMYWYQQKSSQAPKLLFHYYDKDFNNEADTPDNFQSRRPNTSFCFLDIRSPGLGDTAMYLCATSREVGSEAFFGQGTRLTVV.

This clonotype was counted once. The chain has TRBV27 and TRBJ2-5, with D perhaps TRBD1 (7 bases). CDR3 size: 16 residues. Germline values: CDR1 MNHEY, CDR2 SMNVEV (reference sequence). V lost 9 bases to trimming and J lost 1 base, with 21 bases between them. The CDR3: CASSRRGPTVQETQYF. As DNA, the CDR3 is TGTGCCAGTAGTAGGAGGGGGCCCACCGTCCAAGAGACCCAGTACTTC.

This chain uses TRBV7-2 with TRBJ2-7, with 8 bases identical to TRBD2. This CDR3 is 14 amino acids long. The germline gives CDR1 SGHTA, CDR2 FQGNSA. V gave up 3 bases and J gave up 1 base; unmatched junction bases: 2. The CDR3 loop is CASSFRGGSYEQYF. In nucleotides, the CDR3 is TGTGCCAGCAGCTTCCGGGGGGGGTCCTACGAGCAGTACTTC.

V and J are TRBV2 and TRBJ2-2; no reliable D call. V was trimmed by 4 bases and J by 1 base, leaving 7 bases between them. Per germline, CDR1 SNHLY and CDR2 FYNNEI. The CDR3 runs to 14 residues. CDR3 nucleotide sequence: TGTGCCAGCAGTGCTCATCTGAACACCGGGGAGCTGTTTTTT. It is translated as CASSAHLNTGELFF.

The V call is TRBV2, the J call TRBJ1-1; D remains unclear. This CDR3 comprises 13 residues. CDR1 and CDR2 from the germline V gene are SNHLY and FYNNEI. Trimming removed 6 bases at V and 0 bases at J, with 8 bases between. CDR3 protein: CASRAGMNTEAFF. CDR3 nucleotide sequence: TGTGCCAGCAGGGCGGGGATGAACACTGAAGCTTTCTTT.

At least ten counts were recorded for this clonotype. The rearrangement uses TRBV7-9 and TRBJ1-1, with 9 bases that match TRBD1. Germline-derived CDR1 and CDR2 are SEHNR and FQNEAQ (reference sequence). The J segment lost 5 bases and the V segment lost 5 bases, leaving 12 bases of the junction unmatched. CDR3 length equals 16 residues. The CDR3 DNA reads TGTGCCAGCAGCACTGGGACAGGGACTATTAGAACTGAAGCTTTCTTT. Translating gives CASSTGTGTIRTEAFF.

This clonotype has ten or more counts. The chain couples TRBV5-4 to TRBJ2-1; 8 nucleotides match TRBD1. From germline, CDR1 is SGHNT and CDR2 YYREEE (reference sequence). V shed 4 bases, J shed 6 bases, and the junction held 9 bases outside the gene matches. CDR3 length: 15 residues. The CDR3 reads CASSLDRGMANEQFF. The CDR3 DNA is TGTGCCAGCAGCCTCGACAGGGGTATGGCCAATGAGCAGTTCTTC. Based on the CDR3 plus reference TRBV5-4 and TRBJ2-1, the full variable domain is ETGVTQSPTHLIKTRGQQVTLRCSSQSGHNTVSWYQQALGQGPQFIFQYYREEENGRGNFPPRFSGLQFPNYSSELNVNALELDDSALYLCASSLDRGMANEQFFGPGTRLTVL.

The rearrangement joins TRBV20-1 to TRBJ2-3; the match to TRBD2 covers 9 bases. The CDR3 is 14 amino acids. Trimming removed 6 bases from V and 2 bases from J; junction bases left unmatched: 6. Per the germline V gene, CDR1 is DFQATT and CDR2 is SNEGSKA (reference sequence). CDR3 nucleotide sequence: TGCAGTGCCCCCCTAGCGGGACACACAGATACGCAGTATTTT. It codes for CSAPLAGHTDTQYF.

In this sample, this clonotype turned up many times. The genes are TRBV7-3 and TRBJ2-1; the D is unclear. V lost 1 base and J lost 5, with 6 bases in between. This CDR3 contains 13 residues. CDR1 is SGHTA and CDR2 is FQGTGA in the germline V gene. DNA of the CDR3: TGTGCCAGCAGCTTAAGCCTTGACAATGAGCAGTTCTTC. Protein: CASSLSLDNEQFF.

This clonotype has only a few counts. The rearrangement joins TRBV15 to TRBJ2-7; D is ambiguous. Between the trimmed V and J ends, which lost 0 bases and 4 bases, there was a span of 7 bases. The CDR3 consists of 13 residues. Germline V lookup: CDR1 LNHNV, CDR2 YYDKDF (reference sequence). The DNA of the CDR3 is TGTGCCACCAGCAGAGAGTACACGTACGAGCAGTACTTC. Its translation is CATSREYTYEQYF.

This clonotype was seen at least ten times. The gene calls are TRBV12-3 or TRBV12-4 and TRBJ2-7; TRBD1 aligns across 7 bases. Trimming removed 3 bases from V and 0 bases from J; junction bases left unmatched: 2. CDR3 length equals 14 residues. DNA of the CDR3: TGTGCCAGCAGTTTCGGACAGGCCTCCTACGAGCAGTACTTC. This codes for CASSFGQASYEQYF.